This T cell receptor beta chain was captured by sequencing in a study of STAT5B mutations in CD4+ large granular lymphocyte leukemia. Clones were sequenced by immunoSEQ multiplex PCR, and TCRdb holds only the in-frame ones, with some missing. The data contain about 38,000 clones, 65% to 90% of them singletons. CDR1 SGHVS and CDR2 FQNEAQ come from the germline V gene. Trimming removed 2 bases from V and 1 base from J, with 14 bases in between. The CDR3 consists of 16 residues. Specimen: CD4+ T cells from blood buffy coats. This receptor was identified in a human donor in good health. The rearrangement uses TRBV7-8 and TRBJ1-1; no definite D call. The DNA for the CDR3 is TGTGCCAGCAGCTTAAGTGCGGTTTACCCGAACACTGAAGCTTTCTTT. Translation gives CASSLSAVYPNTEAFF.